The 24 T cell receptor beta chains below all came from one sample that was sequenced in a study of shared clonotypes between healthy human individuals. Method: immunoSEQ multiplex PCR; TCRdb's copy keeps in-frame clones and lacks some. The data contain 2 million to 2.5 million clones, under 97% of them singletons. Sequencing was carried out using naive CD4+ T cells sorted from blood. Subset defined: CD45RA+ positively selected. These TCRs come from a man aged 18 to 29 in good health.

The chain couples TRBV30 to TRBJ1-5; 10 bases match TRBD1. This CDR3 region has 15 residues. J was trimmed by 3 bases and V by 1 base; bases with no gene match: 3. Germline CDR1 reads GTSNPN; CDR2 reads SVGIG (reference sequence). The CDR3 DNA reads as TGTGCCTGGAGTGCGGGACAGGGGAACAATCAGCCCCAGCATTTT. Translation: CAWSAGQGNNQPQHF.

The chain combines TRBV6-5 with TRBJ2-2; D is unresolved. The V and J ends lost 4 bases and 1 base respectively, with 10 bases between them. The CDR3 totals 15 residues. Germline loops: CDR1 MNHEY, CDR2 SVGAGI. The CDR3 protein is CASSSRVKNTGELFF. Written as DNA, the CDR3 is TGTGCCAGCAGTTCCCGGGTGAAGAACACCGGGGAGCTGTTTTTT.

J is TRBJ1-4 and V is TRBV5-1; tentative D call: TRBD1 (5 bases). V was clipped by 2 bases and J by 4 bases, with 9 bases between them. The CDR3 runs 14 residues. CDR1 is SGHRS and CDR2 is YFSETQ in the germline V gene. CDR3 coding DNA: TGCGCCAGCAGCTTCGGACATAATAATGAAAAACTGTTTTTT. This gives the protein CASSFGHNNEKLFF.

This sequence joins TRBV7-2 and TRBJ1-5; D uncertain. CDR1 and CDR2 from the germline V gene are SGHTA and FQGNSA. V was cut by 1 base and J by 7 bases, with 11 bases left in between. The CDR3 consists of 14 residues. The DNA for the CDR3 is TGTGCCAGCAGCTTAGGGAATCGCGGACAGCCCCAGCATTTT. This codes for CASSLGNRGQPQHF.

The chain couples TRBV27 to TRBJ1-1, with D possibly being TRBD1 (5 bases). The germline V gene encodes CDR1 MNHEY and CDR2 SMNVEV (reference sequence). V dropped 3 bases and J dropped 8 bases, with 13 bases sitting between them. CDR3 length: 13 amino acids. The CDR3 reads CASSFSGPGEAFF. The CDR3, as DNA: TGTGCCAGCAGTTTCAGCGGGCCAGGGGAAGCTTTCTTT.

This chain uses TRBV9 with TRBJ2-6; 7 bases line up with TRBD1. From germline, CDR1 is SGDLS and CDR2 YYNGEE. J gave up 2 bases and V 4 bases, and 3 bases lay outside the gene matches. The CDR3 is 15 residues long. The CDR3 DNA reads TGTGCCAGCAGCATCGACAGGGCTGGGGCCAACGTCCTGACTTTC. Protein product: CASSIDRAGANVLTF.

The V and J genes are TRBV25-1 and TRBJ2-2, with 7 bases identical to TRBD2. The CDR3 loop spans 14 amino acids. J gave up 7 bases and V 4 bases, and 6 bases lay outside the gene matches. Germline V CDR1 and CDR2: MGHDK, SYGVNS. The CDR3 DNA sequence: TGTGCCAGCAGTGCGCGGGAGCGAATCGGGGAGCTGTTTTTT. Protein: CASSARERIGELFF. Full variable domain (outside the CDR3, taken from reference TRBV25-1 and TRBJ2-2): EADIYQTPRYLVIGTGKKITLECSQTMGHDKMYWYQQDPGMELHLIHYSYGVNSTEKGDLSSESTVSRIRTEHFPLTLESARPSHTSQYLCASSARERIGELFFGEGSRLTVL.

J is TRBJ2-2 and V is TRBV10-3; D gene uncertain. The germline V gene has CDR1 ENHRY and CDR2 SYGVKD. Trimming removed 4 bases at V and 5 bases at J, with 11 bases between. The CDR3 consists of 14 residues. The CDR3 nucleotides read TGTGCCATCAGTGTCTCAGACGAAACCGGGGAGCTGTTTTTT. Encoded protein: CAISVSDETGELFF.

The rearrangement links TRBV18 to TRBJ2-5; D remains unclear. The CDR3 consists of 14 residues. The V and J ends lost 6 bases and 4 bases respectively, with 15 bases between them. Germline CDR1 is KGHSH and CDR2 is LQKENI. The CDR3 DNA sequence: TGTGCCAGCTCGTCTGGGCCCTCAGGAGAGACCCAGTACTTC. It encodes CASSSGPSGETQYF.

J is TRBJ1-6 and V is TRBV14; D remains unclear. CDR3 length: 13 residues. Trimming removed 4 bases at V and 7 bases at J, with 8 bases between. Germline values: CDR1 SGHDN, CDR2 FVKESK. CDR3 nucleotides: TGTGCCAGCAGCCTCAGAGGAAATTCACCCCTCCACTTT. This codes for CASSLRGNSPLHF.

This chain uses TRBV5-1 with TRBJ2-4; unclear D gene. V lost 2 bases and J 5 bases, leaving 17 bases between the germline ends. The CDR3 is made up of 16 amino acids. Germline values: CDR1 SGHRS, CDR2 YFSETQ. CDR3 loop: CASSFSVGRTENIQYF. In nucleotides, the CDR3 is TGCGCCAGCAGCTTTTCTGTAGGAAGAACAGAAAACATTCAGTACTTC.

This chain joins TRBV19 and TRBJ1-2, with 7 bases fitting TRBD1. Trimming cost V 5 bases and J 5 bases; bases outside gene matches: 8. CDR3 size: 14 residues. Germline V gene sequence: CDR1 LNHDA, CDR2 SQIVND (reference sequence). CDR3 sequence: CASSFPDRTYGYTF. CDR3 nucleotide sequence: TGTGCCAGTAGTTTCCCGGACAGGACGTATGGCTACACCTTC.

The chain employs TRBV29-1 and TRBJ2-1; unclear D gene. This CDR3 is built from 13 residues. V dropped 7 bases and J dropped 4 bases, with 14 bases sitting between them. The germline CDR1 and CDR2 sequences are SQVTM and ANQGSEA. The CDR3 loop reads CSAAKGPYNEQFF. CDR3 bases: TGCAGCGCCGCCAAAGGACCGTACAATGAGCAGTTCTTC.

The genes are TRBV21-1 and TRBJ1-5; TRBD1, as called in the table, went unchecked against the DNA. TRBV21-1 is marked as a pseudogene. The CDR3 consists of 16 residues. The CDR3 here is CASSKAAGEGNQPQHF. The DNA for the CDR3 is TGTGCCAGCAGCAAAGCGGCAGGGGAAGGCAATCAGCCCCAGCATTTT.

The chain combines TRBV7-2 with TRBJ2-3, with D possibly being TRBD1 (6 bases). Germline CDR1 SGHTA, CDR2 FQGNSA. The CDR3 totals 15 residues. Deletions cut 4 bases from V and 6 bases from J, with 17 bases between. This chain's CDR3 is CASSSDSRPTDTQYF. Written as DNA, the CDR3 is TGTGCCAGCAGCTCGGACAGCCGACCAACGGATACGCAGTATTTT.

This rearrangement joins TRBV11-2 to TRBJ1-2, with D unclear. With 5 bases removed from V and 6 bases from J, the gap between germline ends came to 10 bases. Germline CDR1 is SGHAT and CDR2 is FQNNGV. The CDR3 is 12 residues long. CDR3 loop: CASSPNLDGYTF. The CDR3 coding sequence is TGTGCCAGCAGCCCCAATTTGGATGGCTACACCTTC.

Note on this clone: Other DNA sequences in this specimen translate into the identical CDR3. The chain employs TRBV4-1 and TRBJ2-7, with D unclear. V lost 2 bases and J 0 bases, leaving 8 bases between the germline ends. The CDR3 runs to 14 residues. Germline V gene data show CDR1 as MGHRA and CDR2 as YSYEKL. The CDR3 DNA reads TGCGCCAGCAGCCAACCCCGTTCCTCCTACGAGCAGTACTTC. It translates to CASSQPRSSYEQYF.

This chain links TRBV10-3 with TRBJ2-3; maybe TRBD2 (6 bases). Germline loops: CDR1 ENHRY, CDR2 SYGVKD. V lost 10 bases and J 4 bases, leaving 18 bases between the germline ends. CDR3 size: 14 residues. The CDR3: CATMGMGGADTQYF. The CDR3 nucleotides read TGTGCCACCATGGGTATGGGGGGAGCAGATACGCAGTATTTT.

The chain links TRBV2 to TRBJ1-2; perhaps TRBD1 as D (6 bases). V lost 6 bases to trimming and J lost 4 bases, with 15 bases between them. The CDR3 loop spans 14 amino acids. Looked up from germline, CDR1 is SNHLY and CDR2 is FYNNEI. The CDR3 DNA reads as TGTGCCAGCAGGTTACAAGGACAGACCTATGGCTACACCTTC. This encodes CASRLQGQTYGYTF.

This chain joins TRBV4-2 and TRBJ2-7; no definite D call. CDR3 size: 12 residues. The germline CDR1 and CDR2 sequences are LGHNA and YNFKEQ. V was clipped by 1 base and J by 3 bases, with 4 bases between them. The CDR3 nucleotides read TGTGCCAGCAGCCAAGGGCACTACGAGCAGTACTTC. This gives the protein CASSQGHYEQYF.

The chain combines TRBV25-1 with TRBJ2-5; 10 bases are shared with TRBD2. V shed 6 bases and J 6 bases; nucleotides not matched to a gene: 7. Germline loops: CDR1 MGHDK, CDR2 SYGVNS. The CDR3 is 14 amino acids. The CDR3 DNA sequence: TGTGCCAGCAGCAGAAGCGGGGGGGACCAGACCCAGTACTTC. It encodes CASSRSGGDQTQYF.

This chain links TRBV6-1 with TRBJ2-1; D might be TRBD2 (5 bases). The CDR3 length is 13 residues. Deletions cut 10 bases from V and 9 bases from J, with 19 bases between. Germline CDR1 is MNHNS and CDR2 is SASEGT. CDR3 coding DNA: TGTGCCACCAACTTTCGGGAATCGAGTGAGCAGTTCTTC. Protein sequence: CATNFRESSEQFF.

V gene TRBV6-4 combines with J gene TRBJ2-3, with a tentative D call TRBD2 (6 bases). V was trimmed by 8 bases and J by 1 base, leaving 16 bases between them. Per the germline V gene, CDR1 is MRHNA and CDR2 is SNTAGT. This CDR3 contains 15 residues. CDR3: CASSPMGLRTDTQYF. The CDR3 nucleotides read TGTGCCAGCTCTCCCATGGGACTTCGCACAGATACGCAGTATTTT.

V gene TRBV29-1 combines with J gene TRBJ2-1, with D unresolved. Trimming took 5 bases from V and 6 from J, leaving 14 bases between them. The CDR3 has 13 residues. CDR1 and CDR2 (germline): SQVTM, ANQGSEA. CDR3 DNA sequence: TGCAGCGTTCACCTAGGCCCCCCCAATGAGCAGTTCTTC. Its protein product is CSVHLGPPNEQFF.